These 15 T cell receptor beta chains came from one sample sequenced in a study of shared clonotypes between healthy human individuals. Cells designated naive CD8 were CD45RO-negative and were positively selected for CCR7, with terminally differentiated effector memory CD45RA+ cells excluded. Measured with immunoSEQ multiplex PCR; TCRdb has only the in-frame clones, and not every one. Found here are about 2.1 million clones, 85% to 95% of them singletons; the top ten hold under 2%. What was sequenced was naive CD8+ T cells from PBMCs. The receptors shown here come from a man aged 18-30 years in good health. Some clones in this sample may be carry-over from other donors' samples.

A note on this clone: The junction shows a germline mismatch at one end, possibly a read error. V and J are TRBV11-2 and TRBJ2-4; D is possibly TRBD2 (5 bases). Germline V gene sequence: CDR1 SGHAT, CDR2 FQNNGV. This CDR3 is built from 12 residues. CDR3 nucleotides: TGTGCCAGCAGCTTAGACTTGACCCCGGGAACTTTC. It encodes CASSLDLTPGTF. The variable domain in full, with the rest retrieved from reference TRBV11-2 and TRBJ2-4, is EAGVAQSPRYKIIEKRQSVAFWCNPISGHATLYWYQQILGQGPKLLIQFQNNGVVDDSQLPKDRFSAERLKGVDSTLKIQPAKLEDSAVYLCASSLDLTPGTFGAGTRLSVL.

The chain uses TRBV7-9 and TRBJ2-5; 9 bases map to TRBD1. The CDR3 has 18 amino acids. Trimming at V came to 5 bases and at J to 2 bases, leaving 15 bases not matched to a gene. Germline V gene lookup returns CDR1 SEHNR and CDR2 FQNEAQ (reference sequence). DNA for the CDR3: TGTGCCAGCAGCCCAAGGCCAGAGGACAGGGGTCAGCAAGAGACCCAGTACTTC. Protein product: CASSPRPEDRGQQETQYF. Drawing the rest from reference TRBV7-9 and TRBJ2-5, the complete variable domain is DTGVSQNPRHKITKRGQNVTFRCDPISEHNRLYWYRQTLGQGPEFLTYFQNEAQLEKSRLLSDRFSAERPKGSFSTLEIQRTEQGDSAMYLCASSPRPEDRGQQETQYFGPGTRLLVL.

This rearrangement joins TRBV29-1 to TRBJ1-1, with D maybe TRBD1 (6 bases). The CDR3 runs to 13 residues. In germline, CDR1 is SQVTM, CDR2 ANQGSEA. V was shortened by 7 bases and J by 6 bases, with 18 bases between the two germline ends. CDR3 region: CSAPQGALSEAFF. In DNA, the CDR3 is TGCAGCGCCCCACAGGGTGCGTTGTCTGAAGCTTTCTTT.

The gene calls are TRBV19 and TRBJ2-3; 9 bases fit TRBD1. The germline V gene encodes CDR1 LNHDA and CDR2 SQIVND (reference sequence). Trimming at V came to 6 bases and at J to 4 bases, leaving 14 bases not matched to a gene. This CDR3 comprises 17 residues. The CDR3 nucleotides are TGTGCCAGTAGCCCCGGCTATGGACAGGGGTTGTCAGATACGCAGTATTTT. It encodes CASSPGYGQGLSDTQYF.

The chain uses TRBV11-2 and TRBJ2-2, with TRBD2 matching 14 bases. The germline V gene encodes CDR1 SGHAT and CDR2 FQNNGV. The junction had 8 bases not matched to a gene; V was cut back by 7 bases and J by 1 base. The CDR3 contains 18 residues. CDR3 residues: CASNPGLAGVRNTGELFF. CDR3 sequence (DNA): TGTGCCAGCAACCCGGGACTAGCGGGAGTCCGGAACACCGGGGAGCTGTTTTTT. The full variable domain, completed using reference TRBV11-2 and TRBJ2-2, is EAGVAQSPRYKIIEKRQSVAFWCNPISGHATLYWYQQILGQGPKLLIQFQNNGVVDDSQLPKDRFSAERLKGVDSTLKIQPAKLEDSAVYLCASNPGLAGVRNTGELFFGEGSRLTVL.

This chain connects TRBV11-3 to TRBJ2-5; maybe TRBD1 (5 bases). The CDR3 consists of 15 residues. CDR1 and CDR2 from the germline V gene are SGHNT and YENEEA. V lost 0 bases to trimming and J lost 1 base, with 9 bases between them. CDR3 in amino acids: CASSLDPGPQETQYF. CDR3 DNA: TGTGCCAGCAGCTTAGACCCAGGGCCCCAAGAGACCCAGTACTTC.

This sequence joins TRBV11-2 and TRBJ2-1, with TRBD2 matching 7 bases. The J segment lost 13 bases and the V segment lost 1 base, leaving 7 bases of the junction unmatched. The CDR3 totals 13 residues. Germline lookup yields CDR1 SGHAT and CDR2 FQNNGV. CDR3 coding DNA: TGTGCCAGCAGCTTAGCTACCGGGAGGCGACAGTTCTTC. Amino acids: CASSLATGRRQFF.

V usage is TRBV19 and J usage is TRBJ2-7; D remains unclear. CDR1 and CDR2 from the germline V gene are LNHDA and SQIVND (reference sequence). The CDR3 consists of 13 residues. The V gene lost 5 bases and the J gene lost 0 bases, with 8 bases spanning the gap. CDR3 DNA sequence: TGTGCCAGTAGTGACCAGGCCTCCTACGAGCAGTACTTC. As protein: CASSDQASYEQYF.

The chain combines TRBV28 with TRBJ1-2; D perhaps matches TRBD1 (5 bases). The CDR3 runs 14 residues. Germline lookup yields CDR1 MDHEN and CDR2 SYDVKM. With 7 bases removed from V and 2 bases from J, the gap between germline ends came to 14 bases. This CDR3 is CASIPRGGNYGYTF. CDR3 in DNA: TGTGCCAGCATCCCTCGGGGCGGGAACTATGGCTACACCTTC.

The gene calls are TRBV6-5 and TRBJ2-2, with a weak D call TRBD2 (5 bases). Germline-derived CDR1 and CDR2 are MNHEY and SVGAGI. The CDR3 has 14 amino acids. Trimming left V 2 bases short and J 6 bases short, with 10 bases between. DNA for the CDR3: TGTGCCAGCAGTTACCTTAGGCGGGCCGGGGAGCTGTTTTTT. This sequence encodes CASSYLRRAGELFF.

This clone was observed a single time. V usage is TRBV19 and J usage is TRBJ2-7; TRBD1 matches at 7 bases. Germline CDR1 reads LNHDA; CDR2 reads SQIVND (reference sequence). This CDR3 is 14 amino acids long. V lost 3 bases and J lost 4; bases outside the gene matches: 6. The CDR3: CASSIGQGEYEQYF. In nucleotides, the CDR3 is TGTGCCAGTAGTATCGGTCAGGGGGAGTACGAGCAGTACTTC.

The chain joins TRBV9 to TRBJ2-1; 11 bases fit TRBD2. V dropped 4 bases and J dropped 8; count of bases not matched to a gene: 11. The CDR3 has 16 amino acids. The V gene's germline CDR1 is SGDLS and CDR2 YYNGEE. CDR3 sequence (DNA): TGTGCCAGCAGCTCCAAGAGACTAGCGGGAAGCTATGAGCAGTTCTTC. Its translation: CASSSKRLAGSYEQFF. The variable domain in full, completed from reference TRBV9 and TRBJ2-1, reads DSGVTQTPKHLITATGQRVTLRCSPRSGDLSVYWYQQSLDQGLQFLIQYYNGEERAKGNILERFSAQQFPDLHSELNLSSLELGDSALYFCASSSKRLAGSYEQFFGPGTRLTVL.

The chain recombines TRBV5-1 with TRBJ2-7; D possibly corresponds to TRBD1 (6 bases). V lost 7 bases and J lost 3, with 14 bases in between. The length of the CDR3 is 13 residues. CDR1 SGHRS and CDR2 YFSETQ come from the germline V gene. CDR3 in amino acids: CASGPGDNYEQYF. CDR3 DNA sequence: TGCGCCAGCGGCCCAGGGGACAACTACGAGCAGTACTTC.

The chain employs TRBV9 and TRBJ1-2; possibly TRBD1 for D (6 bases). CDR1 is SGDLS, CDR2 YYNGEE, per germline. The CDR3 runs to 18 residues. Trimming took off 0 bases at V and 4 bases at J, with 22 bases between the two ends. The CDR3 coding sequence is TGTGCCAGCAGCGTAGGAGGGGGGGTGAAACCCCCTCTCTATGGCTACACCTTC. This encodes CASSVGGGVKPPLYGYTF. The entire variable domain, with the rest obtained from reference TRBV9 and TRBJ1-2, is as follows: DSGVTQTPKHLITATGQRVTLRCSPRSGDLSVYWYQQSLDQGLQFLIQYYNGEERAKGNILERFSAQQFPDLHSELNLSSLELGDSALYFCASSVGGGVKPPLYGYTFGSGTRLTVV.

This chain joins TRBV28 and TRBJ1-2; D not certain. V was shortened by 1 base and J by 8 bases, with 11 bases between the two germline ends. Germline V gene lookup returns CDR1 MDHEN and CDR2 SYDVKM. This CDR3 contains 13 residues. The CDR3 here is CASSLSRNFGYTF. The DNA of the CDR3 is TGTGCCAGCAGTTTATCCCGGAATTTCGGCTACACCTTC.